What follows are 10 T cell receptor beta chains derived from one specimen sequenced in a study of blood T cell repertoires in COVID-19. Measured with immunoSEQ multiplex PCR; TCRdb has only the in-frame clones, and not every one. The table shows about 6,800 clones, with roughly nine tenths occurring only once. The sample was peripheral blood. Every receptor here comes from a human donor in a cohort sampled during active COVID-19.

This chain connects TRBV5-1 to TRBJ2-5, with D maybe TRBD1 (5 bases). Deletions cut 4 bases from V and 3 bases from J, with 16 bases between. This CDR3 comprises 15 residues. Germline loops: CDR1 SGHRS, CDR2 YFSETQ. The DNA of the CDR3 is TGCGCCAGCAGCCCAATGGTGTCAGGGAAAGAGACCCAGTACTTC. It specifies CASSPMVSGKETQYF.

CDR3 bases: TGTGCCAGCAGCCAACCTCTCAGGGGACGAGACGAGCAGTACTTC. This gives the protein CASSQPLRGRDEQYF. The V gene is TRBV3-1 (or the pseudogene TRBV3-2), the J gene TRBJ2-7, with D possibly being TRBD1 (6 bases). The CDR3 contains 15 residues. The germline V and J ends were trimmed by 2 bases and 5 bases, with 16 bases remaining between them. Germline CDR1 reads LGHDT; CDR2 reads YNNKEL (reference sequence).

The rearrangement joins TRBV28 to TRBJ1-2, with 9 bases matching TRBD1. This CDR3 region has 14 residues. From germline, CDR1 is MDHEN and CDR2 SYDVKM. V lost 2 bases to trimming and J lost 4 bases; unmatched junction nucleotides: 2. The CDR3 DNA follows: TGTGCCAGCAGTTTAGGGACAGGGCTCTATGGCTACACCTTC. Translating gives CASSLGTGLYGYTF.

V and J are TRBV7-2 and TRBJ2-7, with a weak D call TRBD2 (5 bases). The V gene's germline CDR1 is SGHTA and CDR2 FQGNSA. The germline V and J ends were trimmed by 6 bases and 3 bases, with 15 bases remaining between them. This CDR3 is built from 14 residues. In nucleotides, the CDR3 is TGTGCCAGCAGTCCCTTAGCGCCCAACTACGAGCAGTACTTC. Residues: CASSPLAPNYEQYF.

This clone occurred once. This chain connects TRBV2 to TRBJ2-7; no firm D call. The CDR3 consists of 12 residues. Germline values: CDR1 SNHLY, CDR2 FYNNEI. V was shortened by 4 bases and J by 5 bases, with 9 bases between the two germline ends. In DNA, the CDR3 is TGTGCCAGCAGTGTGACATACCACGAGCAGTACTTC. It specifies CASSVTYHEQYF.

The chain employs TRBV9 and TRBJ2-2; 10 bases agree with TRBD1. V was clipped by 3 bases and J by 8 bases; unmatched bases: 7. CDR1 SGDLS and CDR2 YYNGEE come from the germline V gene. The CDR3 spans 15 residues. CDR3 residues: CASSDGTGDSGELFF. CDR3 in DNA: TGTGCCAGCAGCGACGGGACAGGGGATTCGGGGGAGCTGTTTTTT. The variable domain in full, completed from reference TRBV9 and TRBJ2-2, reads DSGVTQTPKHLITATGQRVTLRCSPRSGDLSVYWYQQSLDQGLQFLIQYYNGEERAKGNILERFSAQQFPDLHSELNLSSLELGDSALYFCASSDGTGDSGELFFGEGSRLTVL.

The CDR3 DNA sequence: TGTGCTAGTGGGGAGACAGGGTCTGACGAGCAGTACTTC. It codes for CASGETGSDEQYF. The chain couples TRBV12-5 to TRBJ2-7; 7 bases are a match to TRBD1. Germline-derived CDR1 and CDR2 are LGHNT and FRNRAP. V gave up 6 bases and J gave up 5 bases; unmatched junction bases: 7. The CDR3 sequence is 13 residues long.

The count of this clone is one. Here the CDR3 reads CASSQGSRGAEQFF. CDR3 nucleotides: TGTGCCAGCAGTCAAGGATCGCGGGGGGCCGAGCAGTTCTTC. The chain has TRBV28 and TRBJ2-1; 8 bases map to TRBD2. The V segment lost 5 bases and the J segment 10 bases; nucleotides outside the gene matches: 10. The length of the CDR3 is 14 residues. Germline V gene lookup returns CDR1 MDHEN and CDR2 SYDVKM.

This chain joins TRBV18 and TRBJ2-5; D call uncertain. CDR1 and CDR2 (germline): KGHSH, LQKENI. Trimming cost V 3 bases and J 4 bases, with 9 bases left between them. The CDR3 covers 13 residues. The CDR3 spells CASSPEIGETQYF. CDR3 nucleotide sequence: TGTGCCAGCTCACCGGAGATTGGAGAGACCCAGTACTTC.

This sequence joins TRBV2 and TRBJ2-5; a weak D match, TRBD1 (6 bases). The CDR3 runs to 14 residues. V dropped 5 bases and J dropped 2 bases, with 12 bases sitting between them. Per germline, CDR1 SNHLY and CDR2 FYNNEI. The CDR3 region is CASSKQGLQETQYF. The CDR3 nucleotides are TGTGCCAGCAGTAAACAGGGCCTTCAAGAGACCCAGTACTTC. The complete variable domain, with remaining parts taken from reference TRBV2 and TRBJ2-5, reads EPEVTQTPSHQVTQMGQEVILRCVPISNHLYFYWYRQILGQKVEFLVSFYNNEISEKSEIFDDQFSVERPDGSNFTLKIRSTKLEDSAMYFCASSKQGLQETQYFGPGTRLLVL.